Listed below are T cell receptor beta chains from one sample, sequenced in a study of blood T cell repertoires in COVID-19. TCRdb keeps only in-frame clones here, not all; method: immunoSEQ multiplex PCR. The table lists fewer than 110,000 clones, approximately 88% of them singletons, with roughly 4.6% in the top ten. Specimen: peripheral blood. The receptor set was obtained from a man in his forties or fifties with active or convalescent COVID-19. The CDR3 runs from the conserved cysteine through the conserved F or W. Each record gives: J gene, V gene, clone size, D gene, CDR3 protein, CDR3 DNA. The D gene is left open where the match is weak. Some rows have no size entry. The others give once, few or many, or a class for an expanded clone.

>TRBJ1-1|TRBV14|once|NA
CASSQARGNTEAFF
TGTGCCAGCAGCCAAGCGCGGGGGAACACTGAAGCTTTCTTT
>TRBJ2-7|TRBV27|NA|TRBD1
CASSPLAGGYEQYF
TGTGCCAGCAGTCCCCTCGCAGGGGGCTACGAGCAGTACTTC
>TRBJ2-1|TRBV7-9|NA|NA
CASSLTSPNEQFF
TGTGCCAGCAGCCTCACTAGCCCAAATGAGCAGTTCTTC
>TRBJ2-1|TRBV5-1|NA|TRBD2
CASSLVPSGGYNEQFF
TGCGCCAGCAGCTTGGTTCCTAGCGGGGGGTACAATGAGCAGTTCTTC
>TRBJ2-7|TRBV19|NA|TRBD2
CASRISGANEQYF
TGTGCCAGTAGAATTAGCGGGGCCAACGAGCAGTACTTC
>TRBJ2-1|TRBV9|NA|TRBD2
CASGSTSGSTNEQFF
TGTGCCAGCGGCTCTACTAGCGGGAGTACCAATGAGCAGTTCTTC
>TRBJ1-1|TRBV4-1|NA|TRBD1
CASSQRGQGNTEAFF
TGCGCCAGCAGCCAGAGGGGGCAGGGGAACACTGAAGCTTTCTTT
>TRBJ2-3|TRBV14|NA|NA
CANHLSSVGRGTDTQYF
TGTGCCAACCACCTCTCTAGTGTGGGGCGCGGAACAGATACGCAGTATTTT
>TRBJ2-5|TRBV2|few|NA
CASSPPLAPEETQYF
TGTGCCAGCAGTCCTCCCCTAGCGCCCGAAGAGACCCAGTACTTC
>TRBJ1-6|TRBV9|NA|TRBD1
CASSLGQPNSPLHF
TGTGCCAGCAGCTTGGGACAGCCTAATTCACCCCTCCACTTT
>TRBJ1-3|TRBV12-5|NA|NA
CASGLAPGDSGNTIYF
TGTGCTAGTGGTTTGGCACCAGGGGACTCTGGAAACACCATATATTTT
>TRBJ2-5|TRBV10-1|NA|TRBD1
CASSDRDRVETQYF
TGCGCCAGCAGTGATAGGGACAGGGTTGAGACCCAGTACTTC
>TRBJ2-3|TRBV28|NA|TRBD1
CASSWDRYTDTQYF
TGTGCCAGCAGTTGGGACAGGTACACAGATACGCAGTATTTT
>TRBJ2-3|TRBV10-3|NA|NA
CAIRGRTDTDTQYF
TGTGCCATCAGGGGGAGGACTGACACAGATACGCAGTATTTT
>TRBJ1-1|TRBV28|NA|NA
CASSGLGDNTEAFF
TGTGCCAGCAGTGGGTTGGGAGACAACACTGAAGCTTTCTTT
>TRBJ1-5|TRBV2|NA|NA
CASTPNSVNQPQHF
TGTGCCAGCACCCCTAACAGTGTTAATCAGCCCCAGCATTTT
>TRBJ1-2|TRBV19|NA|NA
CASSMGQGYGGYTF
TGTGCCAGTAGTATGGGGCAGGGTTACGGCGGCTACACCTTC
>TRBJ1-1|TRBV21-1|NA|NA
CASSNRQGPGGRNTEAFF
TGTGCCAGCAGCAACAGACAGGGTCCTGGGGGACGGAACACTGAAGCTTTCTTT
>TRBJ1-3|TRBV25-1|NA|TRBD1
CASNDRVGNTIYF
TGTGCCAGCAACGACAGGGTCGGAAACACCATATATTTT
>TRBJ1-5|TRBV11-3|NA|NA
CASSLEAREVERSNQPQHF
TGTGCCAGCAGCTTAGAGGCCAGGGAGGTTGAGCGGAGCAATCAGCCCCAGCATTTT
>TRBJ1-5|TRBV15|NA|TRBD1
CATSMRQGAGNQPQHF
TGTGCCACCAGCATGAGACAGGGGGCCGGCAATCAGCCCCAGCATTTT
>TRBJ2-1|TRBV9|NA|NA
CASSVGGGDSNEQFF
TGTGCCAGCAGCGTAGGAGGAGGGGACAGTAATGAGCAGTTCTTC
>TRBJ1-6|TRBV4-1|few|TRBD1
CASSPLLAGGNSPLHF
TGCGCCAGCAGCCCTCTCTTGGCAGGGGGCAATTCACCCCTCCACTTT
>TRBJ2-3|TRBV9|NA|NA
CASSVVASTDTQYF
TGTGCCAGCAGCGTAGTAGCCAGCACAGATACGCAGTATTTT
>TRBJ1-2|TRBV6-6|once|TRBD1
CASSLGQGNYGYTF
TGTGCCAGCAGCCTTGGACAGGGGAACTATGGCTACACCTTC